This passage covers 9 T cell receptor beta chains from one sample sequenced in a study of blood T cell repertoires in COVID-19. Sequencing used immunoSEQ multiplex PCR; TCRdb keeps in-frame clones, though not all of them. In the table there are some 130,000 clones, 65% to 80% of which are singletons. Sequencing was performed on peripheral blood. Receptors originate from an elderly man with acute or convalescent COVID-19.

V gene TRBV24-1 combines with J gene TRBJ1-3; D perhaps matches TRBD1 (5 bases). Trimming shortened V by 4 bases and J by 4 bases, and 10 bases separated the two germline ends. The CDR3 sequence is 14 residues long. Per the germline V gene, CDR1 is KGHDR and CDR2 is SFDVKD. Here the CDR3 DNA reads TGTGCCACCAGTGACTCGCGGGGGGGAAACACCATATATTTT. Protein: CATSDSRGGNTIYF.

This chain connects TRBV28 to TRBJ2-3; a weak D match, TRBD2 (6 bases). This CDR3 region has 17 residues. Germline V CDR1 and CDR2: MDHEN, SYDVKM. With 5 bases removed from V and 2 bases from J, the gap between germline ends came to 20 bases. The CDR3 DNA reads TGTGCCAGCAGTCCACCGGGGGTGTCCGCTTACACAGATACGCAGTATTTT. It is translated as CASSPPGVSAYTDTQYF.

CDR3 nucleotides: TGTGCCAGCAAGAAGGAGAGCAATCAGCCCCAGCATTTT. It encodes CASKKESNQPQHF. This chain links TRBV7-8 with TRBJ1-5, with D uncertain. Deletions cut 7 bases from V and 1 base from J, with 8 bases between. This CDR3 is 13 amino acids long. Germline loops: CDR1 SGHVS, CDR2 FQNEAQ.

This clone showed up just a few times. This chain uses TRBV2 with TRBJ2-6, with a possible D match to TRBD1 (6 bases). CDR3 size: 15 residues. Deletions cut 4 bases from V and 4 bases from J, with 11 bases between. Germline-derived CDR1 and CDR2 are SNHLY and FYNNEI. This CDR3 reads CASSVYRAGANVLTF. The CDR3 nucleotides are TGTGCCAGCAGTGTCTACAGGGCAGGGGCCAACGTCCTGACTTTC.

The J gene is TRBJ2-2, the V gene TRBV4-2; maybe TRBD1 (5 bases). The CDR3 extends over 13 amino acids. The germline V gene has CDR1 LGHNA and CDR2 YNFKEQ. V lost 4 bases to trimming and J lost 6 bases, with 9 bases between them. The CDR3 loop is CASSRIGAGELFF. Written as DNA, the CDR3 is TGTGCCAGCAGCCGTATAGGGGCCGGGGAGCTGTTTTTT.

The chain has TRBV12-3 or TRBV12-4 and TRBJ2-1; D not resolved. The CDR3 has 12 amino acids. V was shortened by 3 bases and J by 9 bases, with 9 bases between the two germline ends. In DNA, the CDR3 is TGTGCCAGCAGTTTGGGCGCTTTTGAGCAGTTCTTC. Translating it yields CASSLGAFEQFF.

The chain employs TRBV10-3 and TRBJ2-7, with 10 positions matching TRBD1. From germline, CDR1 is ENHRY and CDR2 SYGVKD. The J segment lost 1 base and the V segment lost 7 bases, leaving 4 bases of the junction unmatched. This CDR3 has 14 residues. CDR3 in DNA: TGTGCCATCAACGACAGGGGGCTATCCTACGAGCAGTACTTC. Its protein product is CAINDRGLSYEQYF.

CDR3 sequence reads: CASSGLQGGTYGYTF. The CDR3 bases are TGTGCCAGCAGCGGACTTCAGGGAGGCACCTATGGCTACACCTTC. The gene calls are TRBV5-5 and TRBJ1-2; a possible D gene is TRBD1 (5 bases). This CDR3 is 15 amino acids long. The V end lost 4 bases, the J end lost 4 bases, and 17 bases lay between the germline ends. In germline, CDR1 is SGHKS, CDR2 YYEKEE (reference sequence).

The chain recombines TRBV11-3 with TRBJ2-2; no reliable D call. The V gene lost 5 bases and the J gene lost 0 bases, with 16 bases spanning the gap. The CDR3 covers 17 residues. Germline V gene lookup returns CDR1 SGHNT and CDR2 YENEEA. CDR3 sequence reads: CASSRFGGNANTGELFF. As DNA, the CDR3 is TGTGCCAGCAGCCGATTTGGCGGAAACGCGAACACCGGGGAGCTGTTTTTT.